The 21 T cell receptor beta chains below come from one sample, sequenced in a study of cytomegalovirus exposure and HLA in healthy donors. Primers for the PCR totalled 60 Vbeta and 13 Jbeta. The protocol was immunoSEQ multiplex PCR, while the TCRdb copy is restricted to in-frame clones and leaves out a portion. The table has some 210,000 clones, over 80% seen once. Material for sequencing was PBMCs. Receptor source: a man younger than 40 in good health and CMV-seronegative.

This clone was counted a few times. One end of the junction fails to match germline, which may point to a read error. The chain joins TRBV2 to TRBJ2-1; maybe TRBD1 (6 bases). This CDR3 has 16 amino acids. Germline V lookup: CDR1 SNHLY, CDR2 FYNNEI. The DNA of the CDR3 is TGTGCCAGCAGAGAAGGGGGTCAGGGGTTATACAATGAGCAGTTCTTC. This translates into CASREGGQGLYNEQFF.

The chain joins TRBV4-3 to TRBJ2-7; 7 nucleotides match TRBD1. CDR1 and CDR2 from the germline V gene are LGHNA and YSLEER. Unmatched junction bases numbered 3, after V lost 0 bases and J lost 4 bases. The CDR3 runs to 14 residues. The DNA of the CDR3 is TGCGCCAGCAGCCAAGATGGCAGGGGGTACGAGCAGTACTTC. Protein product: CASSQDGRGYEQYF.

The count of this clone is one. The genes are TRBV2 and TRBJ1-2; D not resolved. This CDR3 comprises 14 residues. Trimming took off 6 bases at V and 7 bases at J, with 18 bases between the two ends. Germline assignment: CDR1 SNHLY and CDR2 FYNNEI. The CDR3 reads CASRRSIGLSGYTF. DNA of the CDR3: TGTGCCAGCAGGCGGTCGATCGGTTTGAGTGGCTACACCTTC.

This sequence joins TRBV2 and TRBJ2-3; D not certain. V shed 4 bases and J shed 4 bases, with 21 bases lying between them. The germline gives CDR1 SNHLY, CDR2 FYNNEI. The CDR3 consists of 17 residues. CDR3 DNA: TGTGCCAGCAGTGGCATTAAGGCTCTAGTAGGCGCAGATACGCAGTATTTT. Amino acids: CASSGIKALVGADTQYF.

This clone was picked up a small number of times. This chain links TRBV9 with TRBJ1-2; possible D gene TRBD1, 5 bases. CDR1 and CDR2 from the germline V gene are SGDLS and YYNGEE. Trimming stripped 6 bases from V and 3 bases from J, with 12 bases between. The CDR3 length is 13 residues. CDR3 sequence reads: CASKAGPDYGYTF. The CDR3 DNA follows: TGTGCCAGCAAGGCAGGGCCGGACTATGGCTACACCTTC.

V is TRBV5-4 and J is TRBJ2-2; 8 nucleotides match TRBD1. In germline, CDR1 is SGHNT, CDR2 YYREEE (reference sequence). This CDR3 has 14 amino acids. The junction had 0 bases not matched to a gene; V was cut back by 0 bases and J by 5 bases. The CDR3 region is CASSLDRGTGELFF. CDR3 nucleotide sequence: TGTGCCAGCAGCTTGGACAGGGGGACCGGGGAGCTGTTTTTT.

The chain has TRBV29-1 and TRBJ2-5; 12 bases are a match to TRBD2. The J call is doubtful: the DNA matches TRBJ2-7 better. Germline assignment: CDR1 SQVTM and CDR2 ANQGSEA. CDR3 length: 17 residues. CDR3: CSVEGSGRTSGIYEQYF. The CDR3 DNA reads as TGCAGCGTTGAAGGGTCGGGTCGGACTAGCGGGATTTACGAGCAGTACTTC.

The J gene is TRBJ2-4, the V gene TRBV12-5; 12 nucleotides match TRBD2. Trimming at V came to 5 bases and at J to 7 bases, leaving 18 bases not matched to a gene. The CDR3 is made up of 19 amino acids. The germline CDR1 and CDR2 sequences are LGHNT and FRNRAP. The CDR3 is CASGRITGSPGTSGNIQYF. CDR3 nucleotide sequence: TGTGCTAGTGGTAGAATAACAGGGTCTCCTGGGACTAGCGGGAACATTCAGTACTTC. The full variable domain, with the rest looked up from reference TRBV12-5 and TRBJ2-4, is DARVTQTPRHKVTEMGQEVTMRCQPILGHNTVFWYRQTMMQGLELLAYFRNRAPLDDSGMPKDRFSAEMPDATLATLKIQPSEPRDSAVYFCASGRITGSPGTSGNIQYFGAGTRLSVL.

In this sample, this clone turned up once. The chain joins TRBV6-5 to TRBJ1-2, with 7 positions matching TRBD1. Looked up from germline, CDR1 is MNHEY and CDR2 is SVGAGI. J gave up 1 base and V 7 bases, and 9 bases lay outside the gene matches. This CDR3 contains 15 residues. The CDR3: CASTTRGGGNYGYTF. The DNA of the CDR3 is TGTGCCAGCACCACCAGAGGGGGCGGTAACTATGGCTACACCTTC.

The chain recombines TRBV19 with TRBJ2-1; 8 bases agree with TRBD1. The germline gives CDR1 LNHDA, CDR2 SQIVND (reference sequence). Trimming at V came to 8 bases and at J to 7 bases, leaving 10 bases not matched to a gene. CDR3 length equals 14 residues. CDR3 sequence: CASQRQGRENEQFF. CDR3 DNA sequence: TGTGCCAGTCAAAGACAGGGGAGAGAGAATGAGCAGTTCTTC.

V and J are TRBV4-1 and TRBJ2-3; the match to TRBD1 covers 7 bases. This CDR3 contains 14 residues. J was trimmed by 1 base and V by 4 bases; bases with no gene match: 2. CDR1 is MGHRA, CDR2 YSYEKL, per germline. The CDR3 region has the DNA TGCGCCAGCAGCCGGGGGACAGGCACAGATACGCAGTATTTT. This sequence encodes CASSRGTGTDTQYF.

This CDR3 reads CASSVQGSTEAFF. CDR3 nucleotides: TGTGCCAGTAGTGTACAGGGAAGCACTGAAGCTTTCTTT. This chain connects TRBV19 to TRBJ1-1; D is perhaps TRBD1 (6 bases). The germline V gene has CDR1 LNHDA and CDR2 SQIVND (reference sequence). The CDR3 loop spans 13 amino acids. V lost 5 bases and J 4 bases, leaving 11 bases between the germline ends.

This chain connects TRBV7-2 to TRBJ2-5; a possible D gene is TRBD2 (5 bases). The germline V gene has CDR1 SGHTA and CDR2 FQGNSA. The CDR3 runs 12 residues. V lost 5 bases, J lost 5 bases, and 9 bases lay in between. The CDR3 spells CASSRRRETQYF. The CDR3, as DNA: TGTGCCAGCAGCAGAAGGAGGGAGACCCAGTACTTC.

The CDR3 sequence is CAISESGGSRSYEQYF. The CDR3 DNA sequence: TGTGCCATCAGTGAGTCTGGCGGGTCCCGCTCCTACGAGCAGTACTTC. The V gene is TRBV10-3, the J gene TRBJ2-7, with D possibly being TRBD2 (5 bases). This CDR3 contains 16 residues. Trimming pared 0 bases from V and 0 bases from J, leaving 12 bases between. Germline CDR1 and CDR2: ENHRY and SYGVKD.

The chain carries TRBV29-1 and TRBJ2-5; 8 bases map to TRBD2. Germline loops: CDR1 SQVTM, CDR2 ANQGSEA. This CDR3 is built from 12 residues. Germline trimming cut 7 bases from V and 5 bases from J; bases unmatched to any gene: 6. CDR3 sequence (DNA): TGCAGCGCCGGGGGGGAGGGGGAGACCCAGTACTTC. It specifies CSAGGEGETQYF.

In regard to this clone: The sample contains more than one DNA sequence encoding this CDR3. The genes are TRBV29-1 and TRBJ2-6; 7 bases agree with TRBD1. The germline CDR1 and CDR2 sequences are SQVTM and ANQGSEA. V was pared by 5 bases and J by 0 bases, with 13 bases of the junction left unmatched. The CDR3 sequence is 18 residues long. CDR3 coding DNA: TGCAGCGTTCCATGGCCGGGACAGAAGAGCTCTGGGGCCAACGTCCTGACTTTC. Protein: CSVPWPGQKSSGANVLTF.

The V and J genes are TRBV28 and TRBJ2-7; 7 bases are shared with TRBD1. The length of the CDR3 is 15 residues. Germline V CDR1 and CDR2: MDHEN, SYDVKM. With V trimmed by 7 bases and J by 3 bases, 12 bases remained unmatched. Here the CDR3 DNA reads TGTGCCAGCATCCCCCTCGAGGGGGCTGACTACGAGCAGTACTTC. It is translated as CASIPLEGADYEQYF.

Written as DNA, the CDR3 is TGTGCCAGCAGCCAAGATCCCGGGGAAAACATTCAGTACTTC. Residues: CASSQDPGENIQYF. V is TRBV4-2 and J is TRBJ2-4; a weak D match, TRBD2 (5 bases). This CDR3 is built from 14 residues. Trimming shortened V by 0 bases and J by 5 bases, and 8 bases separated the two germline ends. Germline V lookup: CDR1 LGHNA, CDR2 YNFKEQ.

Note on this clone: The sample has other DNA sequences that encode this CDR3 too. The rearrangement links TRBV19 to TRBJ2-5; TRBD2 matches 9 bases. The CDR3 covers 14 residues. Trimming took 5 bases from V and 3 from J; bases not matched to a gene: 4. Per the germline V gene, CDR1 is LNHDA and CDR2 is SQIVND (reference sequence). CDR3 DNA: TGTGCCAGTAGTGTTTCTAGCGGGAAAGAGACCCAGTACTTC. Its protein product is CASSVSSGKETQYF.

The rearrangement joins TRBV7-9 to TRBJ1-1, with TRBD1 as a possible D gene (6 bases). CDR3 length: 13 amino acids. The germline gives CDR1 SEHNR, CDR2 FQNEAQ (reference sequence). Trimming removed 2 bases from V and 10 bases from J, with 14 bases in between. CDR3 amino acids: CASSLIGGEGAFF. The CDR3 nucleotides read TGTGCCAGCAGCTTAATAGGGGGAGAGGGAGCTTTCTTT.

The table lists this clone with a count of one. This chain uses TRBV7-8 with TRBJ1-6, with D perhaps matching TRBD1 (6 bases). This CDR3 has 17 residues. Trimming removed 5 bases at V and 9 bases at J, with 23 bases between. Germline-derived CDR1 and CDR2 are SGHVS and FQNEAQ. The CDR3 nucleotides are TGTGCCAGCAGCCGAGAAGGGGGTCTAAGGGTCTTTTCACCCCTCCACTTT. It specifies CASSREGGLRVFSPLHF. The full variable domain, in which reference TRBV7-8 and TRBJ1-6 provide the parts outside the CDR3, is GAGVSQSPRYKVAKRGQDVALRCDPISGHVSLFWYQQALGQGPEFLTYFQNEAQLDKSGLPSDRFFAERPEGSVSTLKIQRTQQEDSAVYLCASSREGGLRVFSPLHFGNGTRLTVT.